This T cell receptor beta chain comes out of a study of PD-1 blockade in classical Hodgkin lymphoma. Study outcomes and limitations: Complete responders had baseline diversity similar to newly diagnosed patients. CD8+ TCR diversity did not rise significantly by C4D1, unlike CD4+. At baseline, newly diagnosed patients reportedly showed less TCR diversity than healthy donors.

About this clone itself: What it binds is unknown.

Sequencing was performed with immunoSEQ multiplex PCR; in TCRdb, only in-frame clones are kept and a portion is missing. This table has around 50,000 clones, 90% appearing once. The length of the CDR3 is 15 residues. V was clipped by 1 base and J by 4 bases; unmatched bases: 2. The germline V gene has CDR1 LGHNA and CDR2 YNFKEQ. The sample's time point: cycle 4 day 1 (C4D1), after five to seven weeks of nivolumab. Relapse was seen in all patients after autologous stem cell transplantation, and brentuximab vedotin exposure was variable. Best overall response was complete response, partial response or progressive disease in these relapsed/refractory classical Hodgkin lymphoma patients.

The receptor's source is a human donor with classical Hodgkin lymphoma. V usage is TRBV4-2 and J usage is TRBJ2-5; 11 nucleotides match TRBD2. Sequenced here: peripheral blood mononuclear cells (PBMCs), sampled before the fourth cycle of nivolumab. This CDR3 reads CASSQVAGGGETQYF. The CDR3 DNA is TGTGCCAGCAGCCAAGTAGCGGGAGGGGGAGAGACCCAGTACTTC.